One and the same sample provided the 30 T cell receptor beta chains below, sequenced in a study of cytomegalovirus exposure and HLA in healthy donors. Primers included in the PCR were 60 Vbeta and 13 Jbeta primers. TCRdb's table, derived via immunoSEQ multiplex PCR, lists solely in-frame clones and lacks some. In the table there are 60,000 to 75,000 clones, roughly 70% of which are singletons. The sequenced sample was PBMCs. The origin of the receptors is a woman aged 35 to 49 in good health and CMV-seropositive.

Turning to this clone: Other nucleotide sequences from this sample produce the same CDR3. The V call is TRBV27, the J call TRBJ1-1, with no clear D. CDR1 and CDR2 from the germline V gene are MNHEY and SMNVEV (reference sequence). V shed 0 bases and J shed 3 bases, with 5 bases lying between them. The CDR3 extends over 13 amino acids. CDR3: CASSLSRDTEAFF. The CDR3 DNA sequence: TGTGCCAGCAGTTTATCCCGGGACACTGAAGCTTTCTTT.

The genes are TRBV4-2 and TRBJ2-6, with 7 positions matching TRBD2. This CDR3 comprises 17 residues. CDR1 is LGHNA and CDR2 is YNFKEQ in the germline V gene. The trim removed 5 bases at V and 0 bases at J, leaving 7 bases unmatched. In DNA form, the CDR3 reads TGTGCCAGCAGCGCTTCGGGGGGTTCCTCTGGGGCCAACGTCCTGACTTTC. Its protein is CASSASGGSSGANVLTF.

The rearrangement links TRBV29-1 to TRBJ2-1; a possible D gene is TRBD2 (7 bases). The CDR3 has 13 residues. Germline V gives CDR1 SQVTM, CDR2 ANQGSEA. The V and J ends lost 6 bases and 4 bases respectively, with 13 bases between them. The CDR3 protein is CSVGGGRYNEQFF. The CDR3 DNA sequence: TGCAGCGTGGGGGGGGGCCGGTACAATGAGCAGTTCTTC.

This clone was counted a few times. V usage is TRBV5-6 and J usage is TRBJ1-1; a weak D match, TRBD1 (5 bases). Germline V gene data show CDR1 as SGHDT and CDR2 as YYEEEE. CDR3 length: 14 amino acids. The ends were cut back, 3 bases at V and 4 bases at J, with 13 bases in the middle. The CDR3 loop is CASSWGPGFTEAFF. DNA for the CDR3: TGTGCCAGCAGCTGGGGCCCAGGGTTCACTGAAGCTTTCTTT.

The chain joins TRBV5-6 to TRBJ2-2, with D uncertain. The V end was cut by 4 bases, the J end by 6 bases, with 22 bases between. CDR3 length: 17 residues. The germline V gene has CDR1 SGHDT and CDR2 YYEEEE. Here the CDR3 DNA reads TGTGCCAGCAGCCGAGTCGCCCCCTCGTGGTCGGCCGGGGAGCTGTTTTTT. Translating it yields CASSRVAPSWSAGELFF.

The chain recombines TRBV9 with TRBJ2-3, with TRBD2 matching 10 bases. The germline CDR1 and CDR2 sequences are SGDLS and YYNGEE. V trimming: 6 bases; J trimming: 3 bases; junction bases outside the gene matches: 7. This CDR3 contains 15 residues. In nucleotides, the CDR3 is TGTGCCAGCACAAAGTGGGGACTAGCGACAGATACGCAGTATTTT. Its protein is CASTKWGLATDTQYF.

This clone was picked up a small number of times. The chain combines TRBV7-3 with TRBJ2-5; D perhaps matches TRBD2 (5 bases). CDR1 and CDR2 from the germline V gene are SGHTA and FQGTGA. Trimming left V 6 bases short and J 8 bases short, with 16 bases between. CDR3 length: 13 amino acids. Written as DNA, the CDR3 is TGTGCCAGCAGTAGCGAGCATTTAAGAACCCAGTACTTC. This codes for CASSSEHLRTQYF.

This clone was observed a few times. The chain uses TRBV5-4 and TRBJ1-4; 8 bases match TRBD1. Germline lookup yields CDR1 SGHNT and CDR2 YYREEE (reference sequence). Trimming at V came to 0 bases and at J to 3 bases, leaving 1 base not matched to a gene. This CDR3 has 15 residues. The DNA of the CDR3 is TGTGCCAGCAGCTTGGCGGGACAGGCTAATGAAAAACTGTTTTTT. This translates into CASSLAGQANEKLFF.

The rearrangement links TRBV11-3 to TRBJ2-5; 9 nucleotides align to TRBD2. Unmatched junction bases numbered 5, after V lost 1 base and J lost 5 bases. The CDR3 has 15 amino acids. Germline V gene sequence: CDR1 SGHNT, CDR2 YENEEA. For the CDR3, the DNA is TGTGCCAGCAGCTTAGGGGCTAGCGGGGTGGAGACCCAGTACTTC. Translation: CASSLGASGVETQYF.

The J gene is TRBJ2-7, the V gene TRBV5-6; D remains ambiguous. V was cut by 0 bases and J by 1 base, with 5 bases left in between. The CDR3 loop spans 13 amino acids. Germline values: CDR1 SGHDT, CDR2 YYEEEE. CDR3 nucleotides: TGTGCCAGCAGCTTGGCCGGGTCCTACGAGCAGTACTTC. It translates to CASSLAGSYEQYF.

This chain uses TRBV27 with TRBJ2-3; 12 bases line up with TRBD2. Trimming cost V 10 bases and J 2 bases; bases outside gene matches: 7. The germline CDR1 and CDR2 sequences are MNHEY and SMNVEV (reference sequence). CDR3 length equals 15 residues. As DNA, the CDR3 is TGTGCCATCAAGCGACTAGCGGGGGACACAGATACGCAGTATTTT. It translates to CAIKRLAGDTDTQYF.

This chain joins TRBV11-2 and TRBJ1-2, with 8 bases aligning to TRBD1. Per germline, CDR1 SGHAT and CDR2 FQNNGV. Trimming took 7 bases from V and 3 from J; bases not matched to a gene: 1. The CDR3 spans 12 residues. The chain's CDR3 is CASKTGDYGYTF. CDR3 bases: TGTGCCAGCAAGACAGGGGACTATGGCTACACCTTC.

CDR3 nucleotide sequence: TGCGCCAGCACACAGAGTACAGGGGCACGGGAGCAGTACTTC. Translating it yields CASTQSTGAREQYF. The chain couples TRBV5-1 to TRBJ2-5; D is perhaps TRBD1 (7 bases). V dropped 6 bases and J dropped 11 bases, with 23 bases sitting between them. The CDR3 sequence is 14 residues long. Germline lookup yields CDR1 SGHRS and CDR2 YFSETQ.

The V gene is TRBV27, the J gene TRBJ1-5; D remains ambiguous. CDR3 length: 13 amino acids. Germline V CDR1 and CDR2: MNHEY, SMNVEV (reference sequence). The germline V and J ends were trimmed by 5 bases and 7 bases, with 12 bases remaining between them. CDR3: CASSPYSRQPQHF. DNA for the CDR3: TGTGCCAGCAGTCCCTATTCGAGGCAGCCCCAGCATTTT.

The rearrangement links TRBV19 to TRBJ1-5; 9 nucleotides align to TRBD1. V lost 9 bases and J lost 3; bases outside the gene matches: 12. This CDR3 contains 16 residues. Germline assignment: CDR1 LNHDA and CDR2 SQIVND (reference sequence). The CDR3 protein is CASTGGEGFVNQPQHF. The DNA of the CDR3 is TGTGCCAGCACAGGGGGCGAAGGTTTCGTCAATCAGCCCCAGCATTTT.

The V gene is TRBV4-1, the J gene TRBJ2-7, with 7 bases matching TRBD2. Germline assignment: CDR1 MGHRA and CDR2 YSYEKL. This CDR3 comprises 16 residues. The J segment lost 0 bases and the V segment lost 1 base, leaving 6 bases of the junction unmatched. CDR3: CASSQVGGVRSYEQYF. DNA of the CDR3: TGCGCCAGCAGCCAAGTTGGGGGGGTTCGCTCCTACGAGCAGTACTTC.

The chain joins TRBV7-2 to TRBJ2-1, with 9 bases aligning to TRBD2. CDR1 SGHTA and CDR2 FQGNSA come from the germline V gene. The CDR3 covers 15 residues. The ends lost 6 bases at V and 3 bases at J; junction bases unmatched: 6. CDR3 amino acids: CASSAGTSNYNEQFF. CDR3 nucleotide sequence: TGTGCCAGCAGTGCAGGGACTAGCAACTACAATGAGCAGTTCTTC.

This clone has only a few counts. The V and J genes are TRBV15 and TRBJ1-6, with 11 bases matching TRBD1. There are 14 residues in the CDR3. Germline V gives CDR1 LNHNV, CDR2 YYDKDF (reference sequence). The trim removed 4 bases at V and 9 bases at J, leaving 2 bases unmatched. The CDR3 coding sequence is TGTGCCACCAGCATGGACAGGGGGCGTTCACCCCTCCACTTT. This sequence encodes CATSMDRGRSPLHF.

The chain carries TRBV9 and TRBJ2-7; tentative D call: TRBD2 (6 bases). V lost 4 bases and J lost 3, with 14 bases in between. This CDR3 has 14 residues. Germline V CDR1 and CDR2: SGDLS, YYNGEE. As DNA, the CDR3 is TGTGCCAGCAGCCCCAGAACTAGCAGCTACGAGCAGTACTTC. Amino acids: CASSPRTSSYEQYF.

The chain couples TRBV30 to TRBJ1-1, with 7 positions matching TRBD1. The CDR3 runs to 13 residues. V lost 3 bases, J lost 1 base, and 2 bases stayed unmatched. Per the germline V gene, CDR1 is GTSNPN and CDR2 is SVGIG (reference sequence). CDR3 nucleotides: TGTGCCTGGAGGACAGGGACGAACACTGAAGCTTTCTTT. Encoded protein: CAWRTGTNTEAFF.

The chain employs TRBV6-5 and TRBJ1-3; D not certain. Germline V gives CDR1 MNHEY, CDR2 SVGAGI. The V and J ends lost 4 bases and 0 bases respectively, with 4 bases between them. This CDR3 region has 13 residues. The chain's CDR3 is CASSSHSGNTIYF. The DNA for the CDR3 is TGTGCCAGCAGTTCCCACTCTGGAAACACCATATATTTT.

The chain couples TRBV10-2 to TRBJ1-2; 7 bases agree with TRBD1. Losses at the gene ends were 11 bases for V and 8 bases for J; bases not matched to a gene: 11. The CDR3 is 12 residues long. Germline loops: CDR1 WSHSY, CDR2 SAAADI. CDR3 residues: CAGRDREEGYTF. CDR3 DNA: TGCGCCGGACGAGACAGGGAAGAAGGCTACACCTTC.

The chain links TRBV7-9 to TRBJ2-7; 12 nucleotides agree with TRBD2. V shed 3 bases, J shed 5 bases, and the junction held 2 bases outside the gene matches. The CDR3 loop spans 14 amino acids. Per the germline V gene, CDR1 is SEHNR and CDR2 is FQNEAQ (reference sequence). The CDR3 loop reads CASSFLAGGDEQYF. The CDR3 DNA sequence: TGTGCCAGCAGCTTTCTAGCGGGGGGGGACGAGCAGTACTTC.

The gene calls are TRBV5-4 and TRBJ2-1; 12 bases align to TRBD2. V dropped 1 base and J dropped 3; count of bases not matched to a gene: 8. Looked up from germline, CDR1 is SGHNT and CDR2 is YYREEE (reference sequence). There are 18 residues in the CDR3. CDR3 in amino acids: CASSLPPLAGGGYNEQFF. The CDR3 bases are TGTGCCAGCAGCTTGCCCCCGCTAGCGGGGGGGGGCTACAATGAGCAGTTCTTC.

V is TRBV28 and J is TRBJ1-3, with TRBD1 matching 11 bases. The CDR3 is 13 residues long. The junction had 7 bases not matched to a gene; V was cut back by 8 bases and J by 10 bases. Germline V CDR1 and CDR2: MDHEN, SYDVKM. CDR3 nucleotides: TGTGCCAGCCTGGGACAGGGGGGCGGTACCATATATTTT. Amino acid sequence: CASLGQGGGTIYF.

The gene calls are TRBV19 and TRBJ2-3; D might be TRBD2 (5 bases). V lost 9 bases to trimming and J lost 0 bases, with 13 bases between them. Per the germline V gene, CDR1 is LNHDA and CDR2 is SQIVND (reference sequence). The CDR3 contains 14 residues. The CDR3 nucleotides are TGTGCCAGCCAAGAGCGGAGAAGCACAGATACGCAGTATTTT. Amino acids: CASQERRSTDTQYF.

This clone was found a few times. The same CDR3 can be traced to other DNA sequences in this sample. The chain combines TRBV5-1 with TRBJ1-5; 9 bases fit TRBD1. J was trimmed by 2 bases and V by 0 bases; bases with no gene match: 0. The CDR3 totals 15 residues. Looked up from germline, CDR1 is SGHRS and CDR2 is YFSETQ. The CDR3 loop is CASSLGQGGNQPQHF. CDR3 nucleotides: TGCGCCAGCAGCTTGGGACAGGGGGGCAATCAGCCCCAGCATTTT.

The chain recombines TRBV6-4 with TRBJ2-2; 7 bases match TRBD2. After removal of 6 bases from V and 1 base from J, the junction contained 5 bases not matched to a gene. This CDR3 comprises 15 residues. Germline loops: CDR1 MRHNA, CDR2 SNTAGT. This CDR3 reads CASRGEGLNTGELFF. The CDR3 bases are TGTGCCAGCAGAGGGGAGGGGCTGAACACCGGGGAGCTGTTTTTT.

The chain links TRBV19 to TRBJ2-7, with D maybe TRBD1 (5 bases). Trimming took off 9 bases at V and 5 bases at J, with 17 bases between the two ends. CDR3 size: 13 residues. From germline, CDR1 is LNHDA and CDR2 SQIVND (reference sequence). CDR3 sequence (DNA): TGTGCCAGCCGCGAGTCAGGGAAAGACGAGCAGTACTTC. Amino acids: CASRESGKDEQYF.

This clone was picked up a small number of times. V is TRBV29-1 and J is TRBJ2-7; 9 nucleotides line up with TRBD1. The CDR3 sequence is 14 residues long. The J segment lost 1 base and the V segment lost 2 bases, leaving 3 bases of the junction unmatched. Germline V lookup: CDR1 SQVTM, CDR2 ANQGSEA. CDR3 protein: CSVELTGGSYEQYF. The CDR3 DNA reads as TGCAGCGTTGAATTGACAGGGGGTTCCTACGAGCAGTACTTC.